This TCR beta chain emerged from a study of blood T cell repertoires in COVID-19. Study summary: The study drew acute and convalescent COVID-19 samples from the United States, Italy and Spain. PBMCs, B-cell-depleted T cells, or T cells provided the cDNA or gDNA that made up the material.

This clone showed up just once. Authors' analysis steps: For nucleated cells, counts were estimated from reference gene primer amplification. Clones were read by immunoSEQ multiplex PCR, and TCRdb kept only the in-frame ones, dropping some. From that table come the V and J calls and clone size; the DNA was used to work out D and trimming. The data contain over 200,000 clones, roughly 80% of them singletons. This receptor was obtained from a human donor in a cohort sampled during active COVID-19. Sequenced: peripheral blood.

Here the CDR3 DNA reads TGTGCCAGCAGCAAAGTATTAGGGTTGACGGGACAGGCTAACACTGAAGCTTTCTTT. As protein: CASSKVLGLTGQANTEAFF. The V gene is TRBV21-1, the J gene TRBJ1-1; the table's TRBD1 call for D was not verified on the DNA. TRBV21-1 is a pseudogene segment. The CDR3 is 19 amino acids.